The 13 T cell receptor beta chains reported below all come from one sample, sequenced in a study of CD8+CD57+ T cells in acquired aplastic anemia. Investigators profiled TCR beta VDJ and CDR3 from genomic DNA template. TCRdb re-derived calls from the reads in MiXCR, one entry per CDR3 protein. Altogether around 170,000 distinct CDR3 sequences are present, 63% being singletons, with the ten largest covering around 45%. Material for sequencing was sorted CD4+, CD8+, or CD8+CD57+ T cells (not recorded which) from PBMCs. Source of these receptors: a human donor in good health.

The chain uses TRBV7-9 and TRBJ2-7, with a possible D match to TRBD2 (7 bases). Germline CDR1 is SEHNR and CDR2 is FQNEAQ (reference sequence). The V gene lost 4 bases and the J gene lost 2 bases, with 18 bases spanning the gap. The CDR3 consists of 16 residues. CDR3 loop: CASSSKGGSRTYEQYF. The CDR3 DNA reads TGTGCCAGCAGCTCGAAGGGGGGGAGTCGTACCTACGAGCAGTACTTC.

The CDR3 region is CASSDSIGGDEQFF. In DNA form, the CDR3 reads TGTGCCAGCAGTGACTCGATAGGCGGAGATGAGCAGTTCTTC. This chain joins TRBV6-4 and TRBJ2-1; D gene ambiguous. The CDR3 loop spans 14 amino acids. V was cut by 0 bases and J by 8 bases, with 11 bases left in between. Per germline, CDR1 MRHNA and CDR2 SNTAGT.

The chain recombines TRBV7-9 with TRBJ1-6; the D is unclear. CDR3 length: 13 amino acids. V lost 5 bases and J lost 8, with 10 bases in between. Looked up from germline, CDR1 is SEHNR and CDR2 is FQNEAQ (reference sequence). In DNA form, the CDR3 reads TGTGCCAGCAGCCCCGTAGCCGATTCACCCCTCCACTTT. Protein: CASSPVADSPLHF.

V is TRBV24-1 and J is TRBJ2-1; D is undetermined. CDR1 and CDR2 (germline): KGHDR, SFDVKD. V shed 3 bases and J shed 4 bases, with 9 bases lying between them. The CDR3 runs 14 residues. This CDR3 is CATSDPGRYNEQFF. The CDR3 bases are TGTGCCACCAGTGATCCCGGACGGTACAATGAGCAGTTCTTC.

The CDR3 DNA sequence: TGTGCCAGCAGTGAAGCGGGGGGATACAATGAGCAGTTCTTC. Translating gives CASSEAGGYNEQFF. The rearrangement links TRBV25-1 to TRBJ2-1; 8 positions match TRBD2. Per the germline V gene, CDR1 is MGHDK and CDR2 is SYGVNS. The CDR3 has 14 residues. V trimming: 2 bases; J trimming: 4 bases; junction bases outside the gene matches: 1. The entire variable domain, with the rest obtained from reference TRBV25-1 and TRBJ2-1, is as follows: EADIYQTPRYLVIGTGKKITLECSQTMGHDKMYWYQQDPGMELHLIHYSYGVNSTEKGDLSSESTVSRIRTEHFPLTLESARPSHTSQYLCASSEAGGYNEQFFGPGTRLTVL.

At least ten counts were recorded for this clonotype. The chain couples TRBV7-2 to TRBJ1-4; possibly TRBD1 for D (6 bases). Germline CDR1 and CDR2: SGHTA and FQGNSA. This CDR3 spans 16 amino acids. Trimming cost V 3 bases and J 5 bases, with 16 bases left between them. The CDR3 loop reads CASSFGRGGGNEKLFF. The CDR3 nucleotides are TGTGCCAGCAGCTTCGGTAGAGGAGGGGGAAATGAAAAACTGTTTTTT.

CDR3: CSAPYGQGLAGDTQYF. The CDR3 bases are TGCAGTGCACCCTACGGGCAGGGACTAGCAGGAGATACGCAGTATTTT. The chain is built from TRBV20-1 and TRBJ2-3; TRBD2 matches 9 bases. Germline loops: CDR1 DFQATT, CDR2 SNEGSKA (reference sequence). Trimming at V came to 6 bases and at J to 5 bases, leaving 15 bases not matched to a gene. This CDR3 is 16 amino acids long.

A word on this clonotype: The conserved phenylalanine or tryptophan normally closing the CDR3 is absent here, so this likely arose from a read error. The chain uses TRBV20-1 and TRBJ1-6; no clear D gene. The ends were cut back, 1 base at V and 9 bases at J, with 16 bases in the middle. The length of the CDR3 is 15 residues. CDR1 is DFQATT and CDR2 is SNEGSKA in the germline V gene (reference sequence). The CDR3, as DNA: TGCAGTGCTAGAGGTTATGGAGCGGGAAGTTCACCCCTCCACTCT. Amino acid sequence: CSARGYGAGSSPLHS.

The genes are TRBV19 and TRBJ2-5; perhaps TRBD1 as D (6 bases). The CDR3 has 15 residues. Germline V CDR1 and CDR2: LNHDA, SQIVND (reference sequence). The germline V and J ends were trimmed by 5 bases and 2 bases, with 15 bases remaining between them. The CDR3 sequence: CASSPQGTPQETQYF. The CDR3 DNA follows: TGTGCCAGTAGTCCCCAGGGGACACCTCAAGAGACCCAGTACTTC.

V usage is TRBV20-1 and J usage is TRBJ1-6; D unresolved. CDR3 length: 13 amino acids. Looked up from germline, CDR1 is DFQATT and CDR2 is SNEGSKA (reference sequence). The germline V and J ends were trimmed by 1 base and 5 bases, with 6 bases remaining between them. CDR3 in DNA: TGCAGTGCTAGAGGGACGGATAATTCACCCCTCCACTTT. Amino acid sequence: CSARGTDNSPLHF.

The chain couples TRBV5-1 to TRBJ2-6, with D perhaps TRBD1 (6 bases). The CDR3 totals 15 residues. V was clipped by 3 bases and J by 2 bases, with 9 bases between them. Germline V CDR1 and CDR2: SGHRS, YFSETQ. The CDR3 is CASSYSGAGANVLTF. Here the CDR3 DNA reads TGCGCCAGCAGCTACTCAGGGGCTGGGGCCAACGTCCTGACTTTC.

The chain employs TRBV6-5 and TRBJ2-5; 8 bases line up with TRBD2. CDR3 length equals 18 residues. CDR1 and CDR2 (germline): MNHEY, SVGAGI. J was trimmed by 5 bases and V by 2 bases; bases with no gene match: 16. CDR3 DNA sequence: TGTGCCAGCAGTTACAGCGGAACCTCGGCGGGAGGAGTGGAGACCCAGTACTTC. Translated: CASSYSGTSAGGVETQYF.

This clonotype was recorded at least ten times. The CDR3 DNA reads as TGTGCCAGTACCCTGACGACAGGGCCGAACACTGAAGCTTTCTTT. It yields the protein CASTLTTGPNTEAFF. This chain joins TRBV19 and TRBJ1-1; 7 bases map to TRBD1. The CDR3 has 15 residues. The J segment lost 1 base and the V segment lost 7 bases, leaving 9 bases of the junction unmatched. Germline CDR1 LNHDA, CDR2 SQIVND (reference sequence).